This passage covers 13 T cell receptor beta chains from one sample sequenced in a study of cytomegalovirus exposure and HLA in healthy donors. Use of 60 Vbeta and 13 Jbeta primers characterized the PCR. Sequencing was performed with immunoSEQ multiplex PCR; in TCRdb, only in-frame clones are kept and a portion is missing. The profile shows some 120,000 clones, 10% to 13% of them singletons. The sequenced material came from PBMCs. The receptor set was obtained from a young woman in good health and CMV-seropositive.

The rearrangement links TRBV7-2 to TRBJ1-2; 7 nucleotides align to TRBD1. The trim removed 5 bases at V and 5 bases at J, leaving 8 bases unmatched. The CDR3 runs 14 residues. CDR1 and CDR2 (germline): SGHTA, FQGNSA. Here the CDR3 DNA reads TGTGCCAGCAGCCCGTTCCGGGACAGTTATGGCTACACCTTC. The encoded protein is CASSPFRDSYGYTF.

The sample holds a few counts of this clone. CDR3 protein: CAWISREDGSDEQYF. The DNA of the CDR3 is TGTGCCTGGATCTCGCGGGAGGACGGAAGTGACGAGCAGTACTTC. The chain couples TRBV30 to TRBJ2-7; 8 bases match TRBD2. The CDR3 has 15 residues. CDR1 is GTSNPN and CDR2 is SVGIG in the germline V gene (reference sequence). The trim removed 4 bases at V and 5 bases at J, leaving 13 bases unmatched. Full variable domain (outside the CDR3, taken from reference TRBV30 and TRBJ2-7): SQTIHQWPATLVQPVGSPLSLECTVEGTSNPNLYWYRQAAGRGLQLLFYSVGIGQISSEVPQNLSASRPQDRQFILSSKKLLLSDSGFYLCAWISREDGSDEQYFGPGTRLTVT.

This sequence joins TRBV28 and TRBJ2-1; D is perhaps TRBD1 (6 bases). The CDR3 has 13 amino acids. With 8 bases removed from V and 5 bases from J, the gap between germline ends came to 13 bases. Germline loops: CDR1 MDHEN, CDR2 SYDVKM. CDR3 sequence: CASETGYNNEQFF. CDR3 in DNA: TGTGCCAGCGAAACAGGGTATAACAATGAGCAGTTCTTC. Using reference TRBV28 and TRBJ2-1 for the parts outside the CDR3, the full variable domain is DVKVTQSSRYLVKRTGEKVFLECVQDMDHENMFWYRQDPGLGLRLIYFSYDVKMKEKGDIPEGYSVSREKKERFSLILESASTNQTSMYLCASETGYNNEQFFGPGTRLTVL.

This CDR3 is CACSRGINQPQHF. The CDR3 coding sequence is TGTGCCTGCAGTAGGGGGATCAATCAGCCCCAGCATTTT. J is TRBJ1-5 and V is TRBV30; D perhaps matches TRBD1 (6 bases). Trimming pared 6 bases from V and 3 bases from J, leaving 12 bases between. The CDR3 runs to 13 residues. Germline V gene sequence: CDR1 GTSNPN, CDR2 SVGIG (reference sequence).

About this clone: At one end the junction does not follow the germline gene, possibly because of a read error. This chain connects TRBV30 to TRBJ2-5; perhaps TRBD2 as D (5 bases). The CDR3 extends over 14 amino acids. Germline CDR1 and CDR2: GTSNPN and SVGIG (reference sequence). CDR3 DNA: TGTGCCTGGAGTGACGGGATGGGCCAAGAGAACCAGTACTTC. This sequence encodes CAWSDGMGQENQYF.

This sequence joins TRBV28 and TRBJ1-4; D uncertain. Trimming shortened V by 10 bases and J by 1 base, and 19 bases separated the two germline ends. Per the germline V gene, CDR1 is MDHEN and CDR2 is SYDVKM. The CDR3 consists of 16 residues. The CDR3 sequence: CATEPSTHGTNEKLFF. CDR3 coding DNA: TGTGCCACCGAGCCCTCCACCCACGGAACTAATGAAAAACTGTTTTTT.

This clone has more than one count but fewer than ten. The chain employs TRBV7-9 and TRBJ2-7; D possibly corresponds to TRBD1 (6 bases). Germline V lookup: CDR1 SEHNR, CDR2 FQNEAQ (reference sequence). CDR3 length: 14 amino acids. V lost 8 bases and J lost 1, with 15 bases in between. CDR3 nucleotide sequence: TGTGCCAGCCAACCACAGGGTGAATCCTACGAGCAGTACTTC. Its protein is CASQPQGESYEQYF. The whole variable domain, remainder taken from reference TRBV7-9 and TRBJ2-7, is DTGVSQNPRHKITKRGQNVTFRCDPISEHNRLYWYRQTLGQGPEFLTYFQNEAQLEKSRLLSDRFSAERPKGSFSTLEIQRTEQGDSAMYLCASQPQGESYEQYFGPGTRLTVT.

The chain employs TRBV9 and TRBJ2-1, with TRBD2 matching 7 bases. Trimming at V came to 0 bases and at J to 0 bases, leaving 3 bases not matched to a gene. The CDR3 covers 16 residues. Germline V gives CDR1 SGDLS, CDR2 YYNGEE. In DNA form, the CDR3 reads TGTGCCAGCAGCGTAGGCGGGAGAAGCTCCTACAATGAGCAGTTCTTC. This translates into CASSVGGRSSYNEQFF.

A few counts support this clone. The chain links TRBV5-1 to TRBJ2-2, with 7 nucleotides matching TRBD2. The CDR3 contains 15 residues. In germline, CDR1 is SGHRS, CDR2 YFSETQ. V dropped 5 bases and J dropped 5; count of bases not matched to a gene: 9. The CDR3: CASRQFAGETGELFF. In nucleotides, the CDR3 is TGCGCCAGCAGGCAGTTTGCGGGAGAAACCGGGGAGCTGTTTTTT.

A few counts support this clone. The V and J genes are TRBV19 and TRBJ2-5, with D possibly being TRBD2 (5 bases). Germline V gives CDR1 LNHDA, CDR2 SQIVND (reference sequence). V lost 7 bases and J 4 bases, leaving 19 bases between the germline ends. The length of the CDR3 is 15 residues. For the CDR3, the DNA is TGTGCCAGTAACTTCGACGGAGGTATAGGAGAGACCCAGTACTTC. Translating it yields CASNFDGGIGETQYF.

The V gene is TRBV28, the J gene TRBJ2-1; 10 bases are shared with TRBD1. Trimming removed 10 bases from V and 5 bases from J; junction bases left unmatched: 11. Germline V lookup: CDR1 MDHEN, CDR2 SYDVKM. The CDR3 runs 15 residues. CDR3 in DNA: TGTGCCATCGGGAGAGGGACAGGGGACCACAATGAGCAGTTCTTC. This sequence encodes CAIGRGTGDHNEQFF.

This clone was counted a few times. This rearrangement joins TRBV7-9 to TRBJ2-6; D might be TRBD2 (5 bases). Germline V gene sequence: CDR1 SEHNR, CDR2 FQNEAQ (reference sequence). V was pared by 8 bases and J by 0 bases, with 14 bases between. The CDR3 totals 16 residues. CDR3 loop: CASHQDFLSGANVLTF. CDR3 bases: TGTGCCAGCCACCAGGACTTCCTCTCTGGGGCCAACGTCCTGACTTTC.

The V and J genes are TRBV14 and TRBJ2-7; 12 bases line up with TRBD2. The CDR3 totals 16 residues. Germline CDR1 reads SGHDN; CDR2 reads FVKESK. J was trimmed by 6 bases and V by 0 bases; bases with no gene match: 6. The DNA of the CDR3 is TGTGCCAGCAGCCAAGAGCCTAGCGGGAGGGTGAGCGAGCAGTACTTC. Translation gives CASSQEPSGRVSEQYF.